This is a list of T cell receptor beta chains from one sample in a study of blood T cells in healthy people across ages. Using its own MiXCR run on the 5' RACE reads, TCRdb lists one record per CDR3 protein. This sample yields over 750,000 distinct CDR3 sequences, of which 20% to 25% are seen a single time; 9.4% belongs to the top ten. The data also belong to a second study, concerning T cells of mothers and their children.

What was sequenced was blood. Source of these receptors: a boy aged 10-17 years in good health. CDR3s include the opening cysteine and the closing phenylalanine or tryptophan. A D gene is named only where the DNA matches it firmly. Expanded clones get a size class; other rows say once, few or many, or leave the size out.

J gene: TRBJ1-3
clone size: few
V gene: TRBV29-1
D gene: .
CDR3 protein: CSVEDSEKYSGNTIYF
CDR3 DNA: TGCAGCGTTGAAGACTCGGAGAAATACTCTGGAAACACCATATATTTT

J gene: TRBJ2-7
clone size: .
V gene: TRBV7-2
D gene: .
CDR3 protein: CASSLVVGNYEQYF
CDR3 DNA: TGTGCCAGCAGCCTCGTGGTGGGAAACTACGAGCAGTACTTC

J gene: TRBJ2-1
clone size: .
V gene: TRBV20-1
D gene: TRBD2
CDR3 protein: CSAPFLAGGRNEQFF
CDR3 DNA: TGCAGTGCTCCTTTTCTAGCGGGGGGGAGGAATGAGCAGTTCTTC

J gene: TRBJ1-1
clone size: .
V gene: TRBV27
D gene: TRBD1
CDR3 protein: CASSSRDRGLLMNTEAFF
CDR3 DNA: TGTGCCAGCAGTTCCCGGGACAGGGGCCTTCTTATGAACACTGAAGCTTTCTTT

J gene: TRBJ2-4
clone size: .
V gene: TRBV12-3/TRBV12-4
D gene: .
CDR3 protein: CASSLGQGPKNIQYF
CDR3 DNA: TGTGCCAGCAGCTTGGGCCAGGGACCAAAAAACATTCAGTACTTC

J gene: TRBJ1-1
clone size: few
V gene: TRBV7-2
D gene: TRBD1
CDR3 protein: CASSFTGEATEAFF
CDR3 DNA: TGTGCCAGCAGCTTTACAGGGGAGGCCACTGAAGCTTTCTTT

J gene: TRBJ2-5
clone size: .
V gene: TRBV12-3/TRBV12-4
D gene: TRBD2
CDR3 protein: CASSSSGGVETQYF
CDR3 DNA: TGTGCCAGCAGTTCTAGCGGGGGGGTAGAGACCCAGTACTTC

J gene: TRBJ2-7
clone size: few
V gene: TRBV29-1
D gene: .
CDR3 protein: CSVEYGRRDSYEQYF
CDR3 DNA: TGCAGCGTTGAATATGGCAGGAGAGACTCCTACGAGCAGTACTTC

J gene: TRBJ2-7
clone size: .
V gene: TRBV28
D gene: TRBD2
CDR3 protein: CASSLPQMRESVGEQYF
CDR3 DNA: TGTGCCAGCAGTTTGCCCCAGATGCGGGAGTCGGTTGGGGAGCAGTACTTC

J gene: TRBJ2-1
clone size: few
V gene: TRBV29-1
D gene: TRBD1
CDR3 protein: CSAWTGTGAYEQFF
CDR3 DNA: TGCAGCGCCTGGACCGGGACAGGGGCCTATGAGCAGTTCTTC

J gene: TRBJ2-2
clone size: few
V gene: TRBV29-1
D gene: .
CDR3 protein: CSGGWYGGELFF
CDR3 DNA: TGCAGCGGGGGGTGGTATGGCGGGGAGCTGTTTTTT

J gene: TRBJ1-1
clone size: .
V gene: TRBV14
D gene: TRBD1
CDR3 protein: CASSPLKQGALNTEAFF
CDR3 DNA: TGTGCCAGCAGCCCCCTCAAACAGGGGGCCTTGAACACTGAAGCTTTCTTT

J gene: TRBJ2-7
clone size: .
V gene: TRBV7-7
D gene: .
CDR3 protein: CASSLAEGPYEQYF
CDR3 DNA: TGTGCTAGCAGCTTAGCGGAGGGGCCCTACGAGCAGTACTTC

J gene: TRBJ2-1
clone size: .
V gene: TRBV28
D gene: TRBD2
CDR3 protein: CASSLLPTSGRNEQFF
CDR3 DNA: TGTGCCAGCAGTTTACTTCCGACTAGCGGGAGGAATGAGCAGTTCTTC

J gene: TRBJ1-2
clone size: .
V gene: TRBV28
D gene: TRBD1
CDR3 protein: CASSSTGLDYGYTF
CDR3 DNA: TGTGCCAGCAGCTCGACAGGGTTGGACTATGGCTACACCTTC

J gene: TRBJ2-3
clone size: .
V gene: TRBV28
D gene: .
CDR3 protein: CATNGGPGTDTQYF
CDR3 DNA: TGTGCCACTAACGGAGGGCCGGGCACAGATACGCAGTATTTT

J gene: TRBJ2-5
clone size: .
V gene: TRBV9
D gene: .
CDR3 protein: CASSAEGETQYF
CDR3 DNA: TGTGCCAGCAGCGCCGAGGGAGAGACCCAGTACTTC

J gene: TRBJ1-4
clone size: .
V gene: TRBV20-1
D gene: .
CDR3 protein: CGAHHVGTELFF
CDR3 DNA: TGCGGTGCTCACCACGTCGGGACTGAGCTGTTTTTT

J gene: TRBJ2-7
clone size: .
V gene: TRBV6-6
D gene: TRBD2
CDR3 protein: CASIRTSGTYEQYF
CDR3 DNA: TGTGCCAGCATCCGGACTAGCGGGACCTACGAGCAGTACTTC

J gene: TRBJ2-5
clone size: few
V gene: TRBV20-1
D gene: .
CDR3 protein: CSAREVGRQETQYF
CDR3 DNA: TGCAGTGCTAGGGAGGTTGGCAGACAAGAGACCCAGTACTTC

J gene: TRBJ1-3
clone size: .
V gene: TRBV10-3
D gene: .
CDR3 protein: CAISPSGNGNTIYF
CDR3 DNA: TGTGCCATCAGTCCTTCAGGGAACGGAAACACCATATATTTT

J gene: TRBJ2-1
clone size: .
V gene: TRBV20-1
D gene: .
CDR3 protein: CSAKLASAYNEQFF
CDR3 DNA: TGCAGTGCTAAGCTGGCTAGCGCCTACAACGAGCAGTTCTTC

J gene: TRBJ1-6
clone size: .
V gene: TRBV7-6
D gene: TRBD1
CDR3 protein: CASSKQGWSSPLHF
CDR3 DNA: TGTGCCAGCAGCAAACAGGGGTGGAGTTCACCCCTCCACTTT

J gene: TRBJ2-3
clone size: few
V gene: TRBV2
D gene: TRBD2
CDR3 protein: CASSEGTTSVDTQYF
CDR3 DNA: TGTGCCAGCAGTGAGGGGACTACCTCGGTGGATACGCAGTATTTT

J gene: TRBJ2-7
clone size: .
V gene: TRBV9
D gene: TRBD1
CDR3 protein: CASSDDGQGAYEQYF
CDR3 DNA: TGTGCCAGCAGCGACGACGGACAGGGCGCCTACGAGCAGTACTTC

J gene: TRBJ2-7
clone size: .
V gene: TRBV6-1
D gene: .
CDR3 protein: CASSDWTVPYEQYF
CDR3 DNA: TGTGCCAGCAGTGACTGGACAGTCCCCTACGAGCAGTACTTC

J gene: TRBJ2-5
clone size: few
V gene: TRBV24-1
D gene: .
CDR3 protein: CATSDDSLRRTQYF
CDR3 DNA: TGTGCCACCAGTGATGACAGCCTACGGAGGACCCAGTACTTC

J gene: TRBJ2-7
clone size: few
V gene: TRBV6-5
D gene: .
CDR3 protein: CASSYASGASEQYF
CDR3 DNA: TGTGCCAGCAGTTACGCCTCAGGGGCCAGCGAGCAGTACTTC

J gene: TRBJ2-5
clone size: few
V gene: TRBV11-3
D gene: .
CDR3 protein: CAGSFGQKQETQYF
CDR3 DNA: TGTGCCGGCAGCTTCGGACAGAAACAAGAGACCCAGTACTTC

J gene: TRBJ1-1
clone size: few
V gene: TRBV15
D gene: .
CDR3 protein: CAASLQRNTEAFF
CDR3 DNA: TGTGCCGCCAGCCTACAGCGGAACACTGAAGCTTTCTTT

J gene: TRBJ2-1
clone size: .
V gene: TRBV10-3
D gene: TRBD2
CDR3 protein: CAITRTSGGANEQFF
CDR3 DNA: TGTGCCATCACCCGGACTAGCGGGGGGGCCAATGAGCAGTTCTTC